This T cell receptor (beta chain) stems from a study of vaccination and CD4 T cells after COVID-19. Specified treatment: roughly 10-day PBMC culture with coronavirus spike peptide pools or control peptides (ViraFEST assay). Those CD4+ T cells from the unexposed donor predate the COVID-19 pandemic (2011-2018). The Oncomine TCR Beta short-read assay was applied to DNA of cultured CD4+ T cells. In this case, cultured CD4+ T cells provided the extracted genomic DNA. TCRdb passed the PCR reads through MiXCR, listing each CDR3 protein once. Of several thousand distinct CDR3 sequences in the sample, less than 45% were seen once. Within the sample, this clonotype is medium-sized. Its specificity is unknown. V lost 4 bases to trimming and J lost 5 bases; unmatched junction nucleotides: 14. The CDR3 spans 18 residues.

This TCR came from a human donor in good health. The V gene is TRBV12-3 or TRBV12-4, the J gene TRBJ2-5, with 12 bases matching TRBD2. Input material: CD4+ T cells from blood, cultured in vitro. The CDR3 spells CASSSTWGLAGGLETQYF. CDR3 sequence (DNA): TGTGCCAGCAGTTCCACCTGGGGTCTAGCGGGGGGGCTCGAGACCCAGTACTTC.